The entry that follows covers one T cell receptor beta chain sequence. Original analysis: The authors estimated nucleated cell counts from reference gene primer amplification. TCRdb's copy holds only in-frame clones and misses some; the assay was immunoSEQ multiplex PCR. That table gives V, J and clone size, and the DNA gave D and trimming. The table includes under 80,000 clones, around 85% detected once. The data belong to a study of blood T cell repertoires in COVID-19. Study-wide context: Researchers got acute and convalescent COVID-19 samples from the United States, Italy and Spain. T cells, B-cell-depleted T cells, or PBMCs provided the cDNA or gDNA that served as material.

The sample comprised peripheral blood. The TCR originated in a man in his fifties with active COVID-19.

This chain's CDR3 is CATSESSGSSWTYNEQFF. The CDR3 DNA reads TGTGCCACCAGCGAATCTAGCGGATCCTCCTGGACTTACAATGAGCAGTTCTTC. The V gene is TRBV15, the J gene TRBJ2-1; 7 positions agree with TRBD2. This CDR3 has 18 residues. CDR1 and CDR2 (germline): LNHNV, YYDKDF (reference sequence). The V and J ends lost 5 bases and 4 bases, in that order; junction bases with no gene match: 17.